The rows below give T cell receptor beta chains drawn from one sample of a study of early T cells in non-severe SARS-CoV-2 infection. From the 5' RACE reads, TCRdb called clonotypes with MiXCR, one entry per CDR3 protein. The sample has about 31,000 distinct CDR3 sequences, roughly 5% seen once; the top ten hold 5.5% to 7%. The sample comprised whole blood. These receptors all come from an adult who was a healthcare worker with PCR-confirmed SARS-CoV-2 infection or an uninfected control (not recorded which). CDR3s include the opening cysteine and the closing phenylalanine or tryptophan. D genes are given only for firm matches. The listing skips clone size in some rows; elsewhere it reads once, few, many or a size class.

>TRBJ2-7|TRBV10-3|.|many
CAISDGPSDEQYF
TGTGCCATCAGTGATGGTCCTTCGGACGAGCAGTACTTC
>TRBJ2-1|TRBV6-2/TRBV6-3|.|few
CASSYPNEQFF
TGTGCCAGCAGTTACCCCAATGAGCAGTTCTTC
>TRBJ2-7|TRBV27|.|many
CASSPGIGLEYF
TGTGCCAGCAGTCCTGGAATAGGGCTGGAGTACTTC
>TRBJ2-2|TRBV4-2|.|many
CASSQGETGELFF
TGTGCCAGCAGCCAAGGGGAGACCGGGGAGCTGTTTTTT
>TRBJ1-1|TRBV3-1|.|many
CASSQRPGPEAFF
TGTGCCAGCAGCCAACGTCCGGGACCAGAAGCTTTCTTT
>TRBJ1-6|TRBV18|.|.
CASSPLPGGGLHF
TGTGCCAGCTCACCCCTTCCGGGCGGGGGACTCCACTTT
>TRBJ2-2|TRBV5-1|.|few
CASKEGTGELFF
TGCGCCAGCAAGGAAGGGACCGGGGAGCTGTTTTTT
>TRBJ2-5|TRBV7-2|.|.
CASSWPWSGRQETQYF
TGTGCCAGCAGCTGGCCTTGGTCCGGTAGGCAAGAGACCCAGTACTTC
>TRBJ2-1|TRBV7-2|TRBD2|medium-sized
CASSLASGWGDEQFF
TGTGCCAGCAGCTTGGCTAGCGGGTGGGGGGATGAGCAGTTCTTC
>TRBJ2-3|TRBV10-2|TRBD2|.
CASSESLAGGGDTQYF
TGCGCCAGCAGTGAATCACTAGCGGGAGGAGGGGATACGCAGTATTTT
>TRBJ1-6|TRBV11-2|.|many
CASSLEPGSNSPLHF
TGTGCCAGCAGCTTAGAACCAGGATCCAATTCACCCCTCCACTTT
>TRBJ2-5|TRBV27|.|many
CASGLGQETQYF
TGTGCCAGCGGACTCGGCCAAGAGACCCAGTACTTC
>TRBJ1-4|TRBV20-1|.|many
CSARAMGVTGEKLFF
TGCAGTGCTAGGGCCATGGGGGTTACCGGTGAAAAACTGTTTTTT
>TRBJ2-7|TRBV14|TRBD2|few
CASSRGGPPYEQYF
TGTGCCAGCAGCCGGGGGGGACCCCCCTACGAGCAGTACTTC
>TRBJ2-4|TRBV20-1|.|many
CSAPTKNIQYF
TGCAGTGCTCCCACCAAAAACATTCAGTACTTC
>TRBJ2-1|TRBV27|.|few
CASSFTPSDLWQFF
TGTGCCAGCAGTTTCACTCCTAGCGATTTATGGCAGTTCTTC
>TRBJ2-1|TRBV7-2|.|many
CASSLDPGSNEQFF
TGTGCCAGCAGCTTAGACCCCGGGAGCAATGAGCAGTTCTTC
>TRBJ2-7|TRBV18|.|.
CASSSNGERLGEQYF
TGTGCCAGCTCATCAAACGGGGAACGTCTGGGAGAGCAGTACTTC
>TRBJ2-3|TRBV5-1|.|few
CASSFAALADTQYF
TGCGCCAGCAGCTTCGCAGCGCTAGCCGATACGCAGTATTTT
>TRBJ2-1|TRBV9|.|.
CASSLLWAASYNEQFF
TGTGCCAGCAGCCTTCTTTGGGCAGCATCTTACAATGAGCAGTTCTTC
>TRBJ2-7|TRBV5-1|.|many
CASRMGLGRGNYEQYF
TGCGCCAGCAGAATGGGGCTCGGGAGAGGGAACTACGAGCAGTACTTC
>TRBJ1-5|TRBV7-2|.|.
CASSLVAGNNQPQHF
TGTGCCAGCAGCTTAGTGGCGGGGAACAATCAGCCCCAGCATTTT
>TRBJ2-3|TRBV15|.|many
CATSRDLGGLTRTDTQYF
TGTGCCACCAGCAGAGATTTGGGAGGCCTAACCCGCACAGATACGCAGTATTTT
>TRBJ2-7|TRBV18|TRBD1|few
CASSPLKGTGGEQYF
TGTGCCAGCTCACCTCTTAAAGGGACAGGGGGCGAGCAGTACTTC
>TRBJ1-1|TRBV30|TRBD1|many
CAVKGAPILEAFF
TGTGCCGTAAAGGGGGCCCCCATTCTGGAAGCTTTCTTT
>TRBJ2-1|TRBV5-1|.|few
CASSLGTANNEQFF
TGCGCCAGCAGCTTGGGGACTGCAAACAATGAGCAGTTCTTC
>TRBJ2-2|TRBV5-1|.|many
CASSLVQLGTGELFF
TGCGCCAGCAGCTTGGTCCAACTAGGAACCGGGGAGCTGTTTTTT
>TRBJ1-2|TRBV12-3/TRBV12-4|.|many
CASTIGGAGYTF
TGTGCCAGCACTATTGGAGGGGCTGGCTACACCTTC
>TRBJ1-1|TRBV2|.|many
CASSENRADGGDTEAFF
TGTGCCAGCAGTGAAAACAGGGCGGATGGCGGGGACACTGAAGCTTTCTTT
>TRBJ2-3|TRBV5-1|TRBD2|many
CASSLEGLAQRGHTQYF
TGCGCCAGCAGCTTGGAGGGACTAGCTCAACGGGGGCATACGCAGTATTTT
>TRBJ1-1|TRBV20-1|TRBD1|.
CSAPDLTGVSTEAFF
TGCAGTGCTCCTGACCTTACAGGGGTGAGCACTGAAGCTTTCTTT
>TRBJ2-3|TRBV6-5|TRBD2|medium-sized
CASSYKGLAGGTDTQYF
TGTGCCAGCAGTTACAAGGGGCTAGCGGGAGGCACAGATACGCAGTATTTT
>TRBJ1-1|TRBV12-3/TRBV12-4|TRBD1|medium-sized
CASRRTGQNTEAFF
TGTGCCAGCAGACGGACAGGGCAGAACACTGAAGCTTTCTTT
>TRBJ2-7|TRBV7-9|TRBD2|many
CASSLGGLAGPDSYEQYF
TGTGCCAGCAGCTTAGGCGGACTAGCGGGTCCCGATTCCTACGAGCAGTACTTC
>TRBJ2-1|TRBV20-1|.|many
CSARAWTNYNEQFF
TGCAGTGCTAGAGCGTGGACTAACTACAATGAGCAGTTCTTC
>TRBJ2-3|TRBV7-9|.|.
CASSSTEDTQYF
TGTGCCAGCAGCTCCACCGAAGATACGCAGTATTTT
>TRBJ2-2|TRBV3-1|.|many
CASSQVRVNGELFF
TGTGCCAGCAGCCAAGTAAGGGTTAACGGGGAGCTGTTTTTT
>TRBJ2-5|TRBV5-1|.|few
CASSLGQTKTETQYF
TGCGCCAGCAGCTTGGGACAGACCAAGACGGAGACCCAGTACTTC
>TRBJ2-1|TRBV5-1|TRBD2|many
CASSPTGLSYNEQFF
TGCGCCAGCAGCCCTACGGGACTATCCTACAATGAGCAGTTCTTC
>TRBJ2-1|TRBV10-1|.|few
CASSEGGRGGEQFF
TGCGCCAGCAGTGAAGGAGGGAGGGGGGGTGAGCAGTTCTTC
>TRBJ2-1|TRBV30|.|.
CAWSIGNYNEQFF
TGTGCCTGGAGTATAGGGAATTACAATGAGCAGTTCTTC
>TRBJ2-3|TRBV5-1|TRBD2|many
CASSLTSGRAKDTQYF
TGCGCCAGCAGCTTGACGAGCGGGAGGGCCAAAGATACGCAGTATTTT
>TRBJ2-1|TRBV6-2/TRBV6-3|TRBD2|many
CASSYSGAGGPISYNEQFF
TGTGCCAGCAGTTACTCGGGCGCGGGAGGGCCCATCTCCTACAATGAGCAGTTCTTC
>TRBJ2-1|TRBV11-2|.|.
CASSLGRSNEQFF
TGTGCCAGCAGCTTGGGACGATCCAATGAGCAGTTCTTC
>TRBJ2-5|TRBV5-6|.|many
CASSFTGRQETQYF
TGTGCCAGCAGCTTCACTGGTCGCCAAGAGACCCAGTACTTC
>TRBJ2-5|TRBV15|.|many
CATSREGQETQYF
TGTGCCACCAGCAGAGAGGGACAAGAGACCCAGTACTTC
>TRBJ2-5|TRBV20-1|.|.
CSAPRDGETQYF
TGCAGTGCTCCGCGAGATGGGGAGACCCAGTACTTC
>TRBJ2-5|TRBV5-5|.|.
CASSFYSNQETQYF
TGTGCCAGCAGCTTTTACAGCAACCAAGAGACCCAGTACTTC
>TRBJ2-7|TRBV10-3|TRBD1|many
CAIMGTGGYEQYF
TGTGCCATCATGGGGACAGGGGGATACGAGCAGTACTTC
>TRBJ1-6|TRBV7-8|.|many
CASSLARGGSSYNSPLHF
TGTGCCAGCAGCTTAGCGCGGGGGGGGAGCTCCTATAATTCACCCCTCCACTTT
>TRBJ2-1|TRBV27|.|few
CASSLAGAEFF
TGTGCCAGCAGTTTAGCAGGAGCGGAGTTCTTC
>TRBJ2-5|TRBV2|TRBD2|many
CASSDQGLADETQYF
TGTGCCAGCAGTGACCAGGGACTAGCGGATGAGACCCAGTACTTC
>TRBJ1-4|TRBV3-1|.|.
CVSCQSTNEKLFF
TGTGTCAGCTGCCAATCTACTAATGAAAAACTGTTTTTT
>TRBJ2-1|TRBV27|TRBD2|many
CASRLAGARYEQFF
TGTGCCAGCAGGTTAGCGGGAGCTAGGTATGAGCAGTTCTTC
>TRBJ1-2|TRBV27|.|many
CASSAPTNTGLYGYTF
TGTGCCAGCAGTGCCCCCACTAATACAGGGCTCTATGGCTACACCTTC